Listed below are T cell receptor beta chains from one sample, sequenced in a study of OX40 agonist ivuxolimab in advanced cancers. Sequencing was performed with immunoSEQ multiplex PCR; in TCRdb, only in-frame clones are kept and a portion is missing. The table shows some 72,000 clones, with 85% to 95% occurring only once. The specimen was CD4+ or CD8+ T cells sorted from blood, collected in a trial of the OX40 agonist ivuxolimab. The receptors here all came from an adult with an advanced solid tumor such as melanoma, head and neck, liver or kidney cancer. CDR3s include the opening cysteine and the closing phenylalanine or tryptophan. A D gene is named only where the DNA matches it firmly. Size is omitted from some rows. Given values are once, few, many or a class for expanded clones.

TRBJ2-1 . TRBV7-3 . TGTGCCAGCAGCTTAGGTGGCAGCCCCTACAATGAGCAGTTCTTC CASSLGGSPYNEQFF
TRBJ2-3 . TRBV13 . TGTGCCAGCAGCTTAGTTCGGCGGGGCACAGATACGCAGTATTTT CASSLVRRGTDTQYF
TRBJ2-6 . TRBV9 . TGTGCCAGCAGCGTAGATAGACAGGCTAGCTCTGGGGCCAACGTCCTGACTTTC CASSVDRQASSGANVLTF
TRBJ1-2 . TRBV7-6 . TGTGCCAGCAGCTTCTACTCGGGGGATGGCTACACCTTC CASSFYSGDGYTF
TRBJ1-3 . TRBV11-2 . TGTGCCAGCAGCAGCTTATTCGGCCACTCTGGAAACACCATATATTTT CASSSLFGHSGNTIYF
TRBJ2-7 . TRBV19 . TGTGCCAGTGCTGCGGGGGCCACCTACGAGCAGTACTTC CASAAGATYEQYF
TRBJ2-7 . TRBV7-9 TRBD1 TGTGCCAGCAGCCCGACAGGGGATCCCTACGAGCAGTACTTC CASSPTGDPYEQYF
TRBJ2-4 . TRBV7-6 . TGTGCCAGCAGCCCTGGCCCCAAGGGGAAAAACATTCAGTACTTC CASSPGPKGKNIQYF
TRBJ1-5 . TRBV13 . TGTGCCAGCAGCTTAGGTGGGGATCAGCCCCAGCATTTT CASSLGGDQPQHF
TRBJ1-1 . TRBV11-3 . TGTGCCAGCAGCTTAGAGCAGGGCACTGAAGCTTTCTTT CASSLEQGTEAFF
TRBJ1-3 . TRBV9 . TGTGCCAGCAACGTAGTGGGAGAAGGAAACACCATATATTTT CASNVVGEGNTIYF
TRBJ2-6 . TRBV2 . TGTGCCAGCAGAGCTACCCCCGGGGGTCCTGGGGCCAACGTCCTGACTTTC CASRATPGGPGANVLTF
TRBJ2-7 . TRBV12-5 TRBD2 TGTGCTAGTGGTTCCGGGACTAGCGGCTTCGAGCAGTACTTC CASGSGTSGFEQYF
TRBJ2-7 once TRBV19 . TGTGCCAGTAGTATTATCGCCCGGAGCGAGCAGTACTTC CASSIIARSEQYF
TRBJ1-1 . TRBV13 . TGTGCCAGCAGCTTAGACCCCGGAGAGGGCACTGAAGCTTTCTTT CASSLDPGEGTEAFF
TRBJ2-3 once TRBV10-2 . TGCGCCAGCAGTCTTGGACCTAGCACAGATACGCAGTATTTT CASSLGPSTDTQYF
TRBJ2-7 . TRBV13 . TGTGCCAGCAGCTTAGCGGGGCTCTACTACGAGCAGTACTTC CASSLAGLYYEQYF
TRBJ2-3 . TRBV5-1 TRBD2 TGCGCCAGCAGCTGGACTAGCGGGGGGGATACAGATACGCAGTATTTT CASSWTSGGDTDTQYF
TRBJ1-2 . TRBV12-1 . TGTGCCAGCATCACCACCGGGCGCCAGGGGGGCTACACCTTC CASITTGRQGGYTF
TRBJ2-3 . TRBV7-2 TRBD2 TGTGCCAGCAGCCGTTCTAGCGGGGGGGCAGATACGCAGTATTTT CASSRSSGGADTQYF
TRBJ2-7 . TRBV6-6 TRBD2 TGTGCCAGCAGTTATGGGGCGGGGGGGCCCCTCGAGCAGTACTTC CASSYGAGGPLEQYF
TRBJ1-5 . TRBV4-3 . TGCGCCAGCAGCCAAGATCCCAATCAGCCCCAGCATTTT CASSQDPNQPQHF
TRBJ2-3 . TRBV7-2 TRBD2 TGTGCCAGCAGCTGGGTAGCGGGGGGAGCAGATACGCAGTATTTT CASSWVAGGADTQYF
TRBJ2-4 . TRBV7-6 . TGTGCCAGCAGCCCGGGACACGGACGCCTTCAGTACTTC CASSPGHGRLQYF
TRBJ2-3 . TRBV30 . TGTGCCTGCAGGGTAACAGATACGCAGTATTTT CACRVTDTQYF
TRBJ2-7 . TRBV27 . TGTGCCAGCAGGCGGGGACAGTCGAGCTCCTACGAGCAGTACTTC CASRRGQSSSYEQYF
TRBJ2-7 . TRBV6-1 . TGTGCCAGCAGTGAGGACAGTTCCTACGAGCAGTACTTC CASSEDSSYEQYF
TRBJ2-5 . TRBV6-5 . TGTGCCAGCAGTGCCCTGGGGGGGGCTGCAGAGACCCAGTACTTC CASSALGGAAETQYF
TRBJ1-3 once TRBV11-2 . TGTGCCAGCAGCTTAGCGCCGCGCTCTGGAAACACCATATATTTT CASSLAPRSGNTIYF
TRBJ2-1 . TRBV6-1 TRBD2 TGTGCCAGCAGTGACGGGACTATGACCTACAATGAGCAGTTCTTC CASSDGTMTYNEQFF
TRBJ1-1 . TRBV20-1 . TGCAGTGCGAGGGTGAACACTGAAGCTTTCTTT CSARVNTEAFF
TRBJ2-1 . TRBV7-9 . TGTGCCAGCAGCTTAGTTGAGATTGCCTACAATGAGCAGTTCTTC CASSLVEIAYNEQFF
TRBJ2-7 . TRBV9 . TGTGCCAGCAGCGTAGCAGGCAGGGAGGTCTCCTTC CASSVAGREVSF
TRBJ2-1 . TRBV7-9 TRBD1 TGTGCCAGCAGCTTGGTCCAGGGGGCGCGGTATGAGCAGTTCTTC CASSLVQGARYEQFF
TRBJ2-7 . TRBV27 TRBD2 TGTGCCAGCAGTTTAGGTTCTAGCGGGGATTTTCCCTACGAGCAGTACTTC CASSLGSSGDFPYEQYF
TRBJ1-1 . TRBV27 TRBD1 TGTGCCAGCAGTTCCTTAATCGGACAGGGAGTAACTGAAGCTTTCTTT CASSSLIGQGVTEAFF
TRBJ2-7 . TRBV6-6 . TGTGCCAGCAGTTACCCCCCAAGCAGGGCAATCGACGAGCAGTACTTC CASSYPPSRAIDEQYF
TRBJ2-1 . TRBV25-1 . TGTGCCAGCAGCCAAGGCGAGGAGCAGTTCTTC CASSQGEEQFF
TRBJ1-1 few TRBV10-1 TRBD1 TGCGCCAGTGGACAGGGGCTGTACGCTTTCTTT CASGQGLYAFF
TRBJ2-5 . TRBV6-6 . TGTGCCAGCAGTTACAGGACATCCTCCATCCAAGAGACCCAGTACTTC CASSYRTSSIQETQYF
TRBJ2-5 few TRBV6-1 TRBD2 TGTGCCAGCAGTGAAGGCGGCGGGAGCCAAGAGACCCAGTACTTC CASSEGGGSQETQYF
TRBJ2-1 . TRBV9 . TGTGCCAGCAGCGTATCGGGGGCCTCCTACAATGAGCAGTTCTTC CASSVSGASYNEQFF
TRBJ2-1 . TRBV4-1 . TGCGCCAGCAGCCAAGTAGAGGGCAATGAGCAGTTCTTC CASSQVEGNEQFF
TRBJ2-7 few TRBV9 . TGTGCCAGCAGCCCTTGGGGGACCTCCGATTTCGGCGAGCAGTACTTC CASSPWGTSDFGEQYF
TRBJ1-6 . TRBV27 TRBD1 TGTGCCAGCAGTCCCGGGACAGGGTTAAATGATTCACCCCTCCACTTT CASSPGTGLNDSPLHF
TRBJ1-2 . TRBV9 . TGTGCCAGCCGCGGGGAGGACTATGGCTACACCTTC CASRGEDYGYTF
TRBJ2-1 . TRBV27 TRBD1 TGTGCCAGCAGTCCGGGGACAGGGGCCTACAATGAGCAGTTCTTC CASSPGTGAYNEQFF
TRBJ1-3 once TRBV30 . TGTGCCTGGAACCCCACTGGAAACACCATATATTTT CAWNPTGNTIYF
TRBJ1-2 . TRBV11-1 TRBD1 TGTGCCAGCAGCTTCACAGGGGGCCCTAACTATGGCTACACCTTC CASSFTGGPNYGYTF
TRBJ1-2 . TRBV6-5 . TGTGCCAGCAGCACCGGGCCCACATGGGGCTACACCTTC CASSTGPTWGYTF
TRBJ2-1 . TRBV27 . TGTGCCAGCAGTTTCGGGGGGCTATCCTACAATGAGCAGTTCTTC CASSFGGLSYNEQFF
TRBJ2-3 large TRBV6-4 . TGTGCCAGCAGTGACGAGGGTAGCGGCACAGATACGCAGTATTTT CASSDEGSGTDTQYF
TRBJ2-3 . TRBV2 TRBD2 TGTGCCAGCAGAGGGCGGGGGGGCAAATCAGATACGCAGTATTTT CASRGRGGKSDTQYF